These T cell receptor beta chains were read from a single sample in a study of T cell responses to AZD1222 COVID-19 vaccine. Assay used: immunoSEQ multiplex PCR; TCRdb lists only in-frame clones, some missing. The table includes roughly 180,000 clones, approximately 90% detected once. Sequencing was performed on peripheral blood, taken 28 days after the second AZD1222 dose. The origin of the receptors is an adult who received the AZD1222 COVID-19 vaccine. Both conserved end residues are part of each CDR3. A D gene is named only where the DNA matches it firmly. A row's size may be missing; if present it is once, few, many or a size class.

d_call cdr3_length clone_size j_call v_call cdr3_nt cdr3_aa
- 13 - TRBJ1-1 TRBV2 TGTGCCAGCAGTGAAGAGATGAACACTGAAGCTTTCTTT CASSEEMNTEAFF
TRBD1 17 - TRBJ1-3 TRBV4-2 TGTGCCAGCAGCCTTCGGGAAGGGGGCTCGGAGGGAAACACCATATATTTT CASSLREGGSEGNTIYF
TRBD1 16 - TRBJ2-4 TRBV19 TGTGCCAGTAGTCAAGGGGACAGGGTAGCCAAAAACATTCAGTACTTC CASSQGDRVAKNIQYF
TRBD2 16 - TRBJ2-3 TRBV6-2/TRBV6-3 TGTGCCAGCAGTTACCCTGGGACTACGTACACAGATACGCAGTATTTT CASSYPGTTYTDTQYF
TRBD1 14 - TRBJ2-7 TRBV19 TGTGCCAGTAGTATCGACAGGGGGACCTACGAGCAGTACTTC CASSIDRGTYEQYF
- 13 - TRBJ1-1 TRBV7-3 TGTGCCAGCAGCAGGACGACGGGCACTGAAGCTTTCTTT CASSRTTGTEAFF
TRBD1 16 - TRBJ1-1 TRBV28 TGTGCCAGCAGTTTGGGTGGTGTGACAGGGGGCGCGAAAGCTTTCTTT CASSLGGVTGGAKAFF
- 16 - TRBJ2-2 TRBV19 TGTGCCAGTAGCAAGTACAGGGTATCGAACACCGGGGAGCTGTTTTTT CASSKYRVSNTGELFF
TRBD2 18 - TRBJ2-3 TRBV7-2 TGTGCCAGCAGCTTAGTAGAACTAGCGGGGGGGCGGACAGATACGCAGTATTTT CASSLVELAGGRTDTQYF
- 14 - TRBJ1-4 TRBV2 TGTGCCAGCACTGCACAACAGGGAAATGAAAAACTGTTTTTT CASTAQQGNEKLFF
- 17 - TRBJ1-1 TRBV2 TGTGCCAGCAGTGAGAACACACAGTTAACCTTGAACACTGAAGCTTTCTTT CASSENTQLTLNTEAFF
- 16 - TRBJ2-7 TRBV9 TGTGCCAGCAGCGTAGCTCCTCTGCAGGGCTCCTACGAGCAGTACTTC CASSVAPLQGSYEQYF
- 13 - TRBJ2-5 TRBV5-6 TGTGCCAGCAGCTTCTCAACTCTGGGGACCCAGTACTTC CASSFSTLGTQYF
- 15 once TRBJ1-5 TRBV2 TGTGCCAGCAGTTGGGACGTCGGAAGCAATCAGCCCCAGCATTTT CASSWDVGSNQPQHF
TRBD1 19 - TRBJ1-6 TRBV27 TGTGCCAGCAGAACGACCGGGACAGGAGGTGGCTCCTATAATTCACCCCTCCACTTT CASRTTGTGGGSYNSPLHF
- 13 once TRBJ2-7 TRBV7-6 TGTGCCAGCAGCCCCCTAGGAACCTACGAGCAGTACTTC CASSPLGTYEQYF
- 13 - TRBJ1-2 TRBV7-9 TGTGCCAGCAGTCCTGCGTTCCCAACTGGCTACACCTTC CASSPAFPTGYTF
TRBD2 15 - TRBJ2-7 TRBV27 TGTGCCAGCAGTTTGGGTAGCGGGGCAGCCTACGAGCAGTACTTC CASSLGSGAAYEQYF
TRBD1 14 - TRBJ2-7 TRBV6-2/TRBV6-3 TGTGCCAGCAGCCGACAGGGAAACCTCAACGAGCAGTACTTC CASSRQGNLNEQYF
- 16 - TRBJ1-6 TRBV14 TGTGCCAGCAGCCAGTATATTGGCAGGAGGGATTCACCCCTCCACTTT CASSQYIGRRDSPLHF
- 15 few TRBJ2-3 TRBV7-3 TGTGCCAGCAGCTTATATGTAGGCCCCTCGGATACGCAGTATTTT CASSLYVGPSDTQYF
TRBD1 15 - TRBJ1-1 TRBV7-9 TGTGCCAGCAGTCATCAGGGGGCCGGGGGCACTGAAGCTTTCTTT CASSHQGAGGTEAFF
TRBD1 15 - TRBJ2-7 TRBV30 TGTGCCTGGAGCGTCTGGGGACAGGGTATCATGAAGCAGTACTTC CAWSVWGQGIMKQYF
- 15 - TRBJ2-5 TRBV19 TGTGCCAGTAGTCTCACCCTCAGGGATTTGGAGACCCAGTACTTC CASSLTLRDLETQYF
- 17 once TRBJ2-6 TRBV3-1/TRBV3-2 TGTGCCAGCAGCCAAGGCTTCGGCGCCCGGGGGGCCAACGTCCTGACTTTC CASSQGFGARGANVLTF
TRBD1 15 - TRBJ1-1 TRBV7-2 TGTGCCAGCAGCTTAGGCCACAGGGGGAACACTGAAGCTTTCTTT CASSLGHRGNTEAFF
- 13 once TRBJ2-1 TRBV7-9 TGTGCCAGCAGCTTATCTCTGACCAATGAGCAGTTCTTC CASSLSLTNEQFF
TRBD1 16 - TRBJ1-2 TRBV20-1 TGCAGTGCTAGTGCCCCCGGACAGGAGACCACGGGCGGCTACACCTTC CSASAPGQETTGGYTF
TRBD2 18 - TRBJ2-2 TRBV27 TGTGCCAGCAGTTTAAGGACTAGCGGGAGAAGGGGCGCCGGGGAGCTGTTTTTT CASSLRTSGRRGAGELFF
- 15 - TRBJ1-1 TRBV29-1 TGCAGCGTTGAAGCCCCGCGGGGGCAGAACACTGAAGCTTTCTTT CSVEAPRGQNTEAFF
TRBD1 16 - TRBJ2-1 TRBV11-2 TGTGCCAGCAGCTTAGACCGGGACAGCTCCTACAATGAGCAGTTCTTC CASSLDRDSSYNEQFF
- 15 - TRBJ2-7 TRBV30 TGTGCCTGGAGTCGGGTGGGGGGTAGCTCCTACGAGCAGTACTTC CAWSRVGGSSYEQYF
TRBD2 17 - TRBJ2-5 TRBV7-2 TGTGCCAGCAGCTTAGCGACTAGCGGCCAGTTGGGTGAGACCCAGTACTTC CASSLATSGQLGETQYF